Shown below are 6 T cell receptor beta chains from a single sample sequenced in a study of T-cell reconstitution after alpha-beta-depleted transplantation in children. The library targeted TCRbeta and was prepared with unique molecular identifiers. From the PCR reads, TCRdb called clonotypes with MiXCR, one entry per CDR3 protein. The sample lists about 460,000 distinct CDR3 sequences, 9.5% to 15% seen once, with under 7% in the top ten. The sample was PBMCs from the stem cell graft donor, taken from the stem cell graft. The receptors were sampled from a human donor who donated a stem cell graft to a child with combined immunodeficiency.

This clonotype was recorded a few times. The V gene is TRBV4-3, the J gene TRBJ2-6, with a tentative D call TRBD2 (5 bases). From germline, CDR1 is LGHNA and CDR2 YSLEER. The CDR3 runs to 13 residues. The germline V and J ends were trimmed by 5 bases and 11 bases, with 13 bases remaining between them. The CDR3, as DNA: TGCGCCAGCAGCTTAGAGAGGGAATACGTCCTGACTTTC. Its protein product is CASSLEREYVLTF.

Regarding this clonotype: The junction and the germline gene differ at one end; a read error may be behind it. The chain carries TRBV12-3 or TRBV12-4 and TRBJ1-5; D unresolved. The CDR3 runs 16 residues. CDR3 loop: CDSSTLEPKGNQPQHF. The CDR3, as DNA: TGTGACAGCAGCACCCTGGAACCCAAGGGCAATCAGCCCCAGCATTTT.

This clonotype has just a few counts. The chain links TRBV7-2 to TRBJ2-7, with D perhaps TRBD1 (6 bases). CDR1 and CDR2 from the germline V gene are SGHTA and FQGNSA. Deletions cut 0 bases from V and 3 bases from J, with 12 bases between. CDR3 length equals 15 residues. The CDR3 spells CASSLAPTGVYEQYF. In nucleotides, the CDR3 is TGTGCCAGCAGCTTAGCCCCGACAGGCGTCTACGAGCAGTACTTC.

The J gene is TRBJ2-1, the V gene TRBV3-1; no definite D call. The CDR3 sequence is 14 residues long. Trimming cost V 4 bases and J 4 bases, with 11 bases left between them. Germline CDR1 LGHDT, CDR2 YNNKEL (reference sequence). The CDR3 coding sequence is TGTGCCAGCAGCCCCTGGCGGAATTACAATGAGCAGTTCTTC. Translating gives CASSPWRNYNEQFF.

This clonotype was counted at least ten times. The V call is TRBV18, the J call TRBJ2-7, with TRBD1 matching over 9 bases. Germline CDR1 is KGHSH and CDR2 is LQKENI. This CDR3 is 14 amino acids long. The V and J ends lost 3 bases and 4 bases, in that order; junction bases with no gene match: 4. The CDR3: CASSPGQGKYEQYF. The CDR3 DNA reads TGTGCCAGCTCACCGGGACAGGGAAAGTACGAGCAGTACTTC.

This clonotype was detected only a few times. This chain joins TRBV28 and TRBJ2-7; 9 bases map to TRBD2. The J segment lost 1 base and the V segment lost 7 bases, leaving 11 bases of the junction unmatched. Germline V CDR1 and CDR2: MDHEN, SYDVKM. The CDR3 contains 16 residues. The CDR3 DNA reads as TGTGCCAGCAAGGAAGGCGGGAGGGCCCCGTCCTACGAGCAGTACTTC. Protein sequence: CASKEGGRAPSYEQYF.